These 21 T cell receptor beta chains originate from one sample sequenced in a study of CD8 T cells in ankylosing spondylitis. Regarding the study as a whole: Seemingly distinctive of ankylosing spondylitis blood was a TCR beta motif formed by eight highly homologous variants.

No antigen is known for these receptors. TCRdb reprocessed the 5' RACE reads via MiXCR and lists one record per CDR3 protein. The repertoire holds about 540,000 distinct CDR3 sequences, with about an eighth as singletons. Source material: blood, either unsorted or a sorted T cell fraction (not recorded which). The receptors were gathered from a male donor with ankylosing spondylitis.

This clonotype appeared a few times. This chain links TRBV24-1 with TRBJ1-2; 8 bases fit TRBD1. In germline, CDR1 is KGHDR, CDR2 SFDVKD. The CDR3 totals 15 residues. Trimming cost V 5 bases and J 2 bases; bases outside gene matches: 6. CDR3 in amino acids: CATSGDRGPNYGYTF. The CDR3 DNA follows: TGTGCCACCAGTGGTGACAGGGGACCCAACTATGGCTACACCTTC.

This clonotype was seen many times. Here the CDR3 DNA reads TGTGCCAGCAGCCGACGGGGGAGGTATGCAGACACCTTC. This sequence encodes CASSRRGRYADTF. The rearrangement links TRBV12-3 or TRBV12-4 to TRBJ1-2; D may be TRBD1 (5 bases). Trimming cost V 6 bases and J 12 bases, with 20 bases left between them. The CDR3 has 13 residues.

This clonotype was recorded a few times. The chain links TRBV5-1 to TRBJ1-1; weak D call: TRBD1 (5 bases). The germline V and J ends were trimmed by 4 bases and 2 bases, with 18 bases remaining between them. This CDR3 contains 16 residues. CDR1 is SGHRS and CDR2 is YFSETQ in the germline V gene. This chain's CDR3 is CASSRPRGRFNTEAFF. CDR3 nucleotide sequence: TGCGCCAGCAGCCGACCCCGGGGGAGGTTTAACACTGAAGCTTTCTTT.

V usage is TRBV5-1 and J usage is TRBJ2-3, with TRBD2 as a possible D gene (6 bases). V lost 3 bases to trimming and J lost 0 bases, with 11 bases between them. The CDR3 extends over 15 amino acids. Germline-derived CDR1 and CDR2 are SGHRS and YFSETQ. CDR3 in amino acids: CASSSRRASTDTQYF. In DNA form, the CDR3 reads TGCGCCAGCAGCTCGAGGAGGGCTAGCACAGATACGCAGTATTTT.

Here the CDR3 DNA reads TGTGCCTGGAGTCGTGCTAGCGGGCTGGGGAATGAGCAGTTCTTC. This gives the protein CAWSRASGLGNEQFF. The chain recombines TRBV30 with TRBJ2-1; 8 positions agree with TRBD2. CDR1 and CDR2 from the germline V gene are GTSNPN and SVGIG (reference sequence). This CDR3 spans 15 amino acids. With 2 bases clipped from V and 7 bases from J, the junction kept 10 bases outside the gene matches.

This clonotype showed up just a few times. V and J are TRBV7-2 and TRBJ2-1; 12 positions agree with TRBD2. V was pared by 5 bases and J by 8 bases, with 7 bases of the junction left unmatched. Per germline, CDR1 SGHTA and CDR2 FQGNSA. The CDR3 loop spans 15 amino acids. Written as DNA, the CDR3 is TGTGCCAGCAGCAAGGGACTAGCGGGTAGGGATGAGCAGTTCTTC. It translates to CASSKGLAGRDEQFF. The entire variable domain, with the rest obtained from reference TRBV7-2 and TRBJ2-1, is as follows: GAGVSQSPSNKVTEKGKDVELRCDPISGHTALYWYRQSLGQGLEFLIYFQGNSAPDKSGLPSDRFSAERTGGSVSTLTIQRTQQEDSAVYLCASSKGLAGRDEQFFGPGTRLTVL.

The gene calls are TRBV18 and TRBJ2-5; D may correspond to TRBD1 or TRBD2 (5 bases each). V was trimmed by 2 bases and J by 1 base, leaving 14 bases between them. This CDR3 is built from 16 residues. Germline V gives CDR1 KGHSH, CDR2 LQKENI. The CDR3 sequence is CASSPFRGASQETQYF. CDR3 coding DNA: TGTGCCAGCTCACCATTTAGGGGAGCGTCCCAAGAGACCCAGTACTTC.

J is TRBJ1-6 and V is TRBV5-1; D not certain. The germline CDR1 and CDR2 sequences are SGHRS and YFSETQ. The CDR3 sequence is 16 residues long. The V end lost 6 bases, the J end lost 7 bases, and 20 bases lay between the germline ends. The CDR3 reads CASTDKSLQKNSPLHF. The CDR3 region has the DNA TGCGCCAGCACCGATAAGAGCCTGCAAAAGAATTCACCCCTCCACTTT.

This clonotype was picked up many times. The chain is built from TRBV29-1 and TRBJ2-7, with D tentatively TRBD1 or TRBD2 (5 bases each). From germline, CDR1 is SQVTM and CDR2 ANQGSEA. V lost 4 bases to trimming and J lost 5 bases, with 21 bases between them. The CDR3 is made up of 15 amino acids. The CDR3 coding sequence is TGCAGCGTTGTATATTTGGGGACCAAAGGGGACGAGCAGTACTTC. Translating it yields CSVVYLGTKGDEQYF.

In this sample, this clonotype turned up a few times. The chain employs TRBV11-2 and TRBJ2-1; 9 positions match TRBD2. The length of the CDR3 is 16 residues. Trimming removed 5 bases from V and 4 bases from J; junction bases left unmatched: 9. Germline-derived CDR1 and CDR2 are SGHAT and FQNNGV. The CDR3 DNA follows: TGTGCCAGCAGCCACCGGGGAGCGGGAGGTTACAATGAGCAGTTCTTC. Residues: CASSHRGAGGYNEQFF.

The chain has TRBV10-3 and TRBJ2-5; D might be TRBD1 (6 bases). The ends were cut back, 7 bases at V and 5 bases at J, with 17 bases in the middle. This CDR3 is 14 amino acids long. CDR1 is ENHRY and CDR2 is SYGVKD in the germline V gene. CDR3 nucleotides: TGTGCCATCAATCAAGGACAGCCCGGGGAGACCCAGTACTTC. It encodes CAINQGQPGETQYF.

This clonotype was seen a few times. Here the CDR3 reads CSASKGGDLNSPLHF. The CDR3 nucleotides are TGCAGTGCTAGTAAGGGCGGGGACTTAAATTCACCCCTCCACTTT. The chain links TRBV20-1 to TRBJ1-6; D perhaps matches TRBD1 (5 bases). Deletions cut 3 bases from V and 7 bases from J, with 16 bases between. The CDR3 runs to 15 residues. Per the germline V gene, CDR1 is DFQATT and CDR2 is SNEGSKA (reference sequence).

A few counts support this clonotype. The CDR3 sequence is CASSYSPGTPPEQFF. The CDR3 coding sequence is TGTGCCAGCAGTTACTCGCCAGGGACCCCCCCTGAGCAGTTCTTC. This sequence joins TRBV6-5 and TRBJ2-1; either TRBD1 or TRBD2 may supply D (5 bases each). CDR3 length: 15 amino acids. Per the germline V gene, CDR1 is MNHEY and CDR2 is SVGAGI. Between the trimmed V and J ends, which lost 0 bases and 9 bases, there was a span of 15 bases.

This clonotype was picked up a small number of times. The chain combines TRBV20-1 with TRBJ2-1; 10 bases match TRBD2. This CDR3 is 15 amino acids long. Germline lookup yields CDR1 DFQATT and CDR2 SNEGSKA (reference sequence). Trimming at V came to 6 bases and at J to 4 bases, leaving 9 bases not matched to a gene. In DNA form, the CDR3 reads TGCAGTGCCGGGGGGGGACTAGCGTTATACAATGAGCAGTTCTTC. Its protein product is CSAGGGLALYNEQFF.

The chain has TRBV7-8 and TRBJ2-1, with D possibly being TRBD2 (5 bases). The CDR3 loop spans 13 amino acids. Trimming took off 6 bases at V and 7 bases at J, with 13 bases between the two ends. Germline loops: CDR1 SGHVS, CDR2 FQNEAQ. DNA for the CDR3: TGTGCCAGCAGGTGGCTAGAGGGAAATGAGCAGTTCTTC. Translated, it gives CASRWLEGNEQFF.

This clonotype was observed a few times. This chain uses TRBV6-1 with TRBJ2-5; D is possibly TRBD1 (6 bases). CDR3 length: 14 residues. Germline CDR1 and CDR2: MNHNS and SASEGT. Deletions cut 6 bases from V and 4 bases from J, with 15 bases between. The CDR3, as DNA: TGTGCCAGCAGCTTTAACTTACAGGGAGAGACCCAGTACTTC. It specifies CASSFNLQGETQYF.

The chain uses TRBV4-2 and TRBJ2-1; 8 bases are shared with TRBD2. Germline V gene data show CDR1 as LGHNA and CDR2 as YNFKEQ. This CDR3 spans 15 amino acids. The junction had 3 bases not matched to a gene; V was cut back by 0 bases and J by 5 bases. The CDR3 sequence is CASSQEAGGHNEQFF. In DNA, the CDR3 is TGTGCCAGCAGCCAAGAGGCGGGAGGACACAATGAGCAGTTCTTC.

V gene TRBV11-2 combines with J gene TRBJ2-1; TRBD1 aligns across 10 bases. CDR3 length: 17 residues. The V gene end was trimmed by 2 bases and the J gene end by 5 bases; junction bases not matched to a gene: 9. The germline gives CDR1 SGHAT, CDR2 FQNNGV. This CDR3 reads CASSLPVGTGADNEQFF. The CDR3 region has the DNA TGTGCCAGCAGCTTACCCGTGGGGACAGGGGCGGACAATGAGCAGTTCTTC.

A few counts support this clonotype. The chain combines TRBV3-1 with TRBJ2-1; TRBD2 agrees at 11 bases. Germline V lookup: CDR1 LGHDT, CDR2 YNNKEL (reference sequence). The CDR3 is 15 residues long. With 2 bases clipped from V and 5 bases from J, the junction kept 2 bases outside the gene matches. The CDR3 DNA reads as TGTGCCAGCAGCCAACAACTAGCGGGAGACAATGAGCAGTTCTTC. Protein sequence: CASSQQLAGDNEQFF.

This rearrangement joins TRBV20-1 to TRBJ2-1; 9 bases map to TRBD2. V was clipped by 6 bases and J by 4 bases; unmatched bases: 13. Germline loops: CDR1 DFQATT, CDR2 SNEGSKA (reference sequence). The CDR3 runs to 16 residues. The DNA for the CDR3 is TGCAGTGCCCCCCCGCTAGCGGGAAGACTTTACAATGAGCAGTTCTTC. This gives the protein CSAPPLAGRLYNEQFF.

This chain links TRBV20-1 with TRBJ1-4; possible D gene TRBD1, 6 bases. The germline gives CDR1 DFQATT, CDR2 SNEGSKA (reference sequence). V gave up 6 bases and J gave up 1 base, with 12 bases separating them. This CDR3 is built from 14 residues. The CDR3 reads CSAATGLTNEKLFF. As DNA, the CDR3 is TGCAGTGCGGCAACAGGGCTAACTAATGAAAAACTGTTTTTT.